This T cell receptor beta chain was identified in a study of T cell responses to AZD1222 COVID-19 vaccine. Study in general: Samples with a second dose at about 4 or about 12 weeks were pooled together. Findings of the study overall: Spike was spanned by vaccine-associated CD4 TCRs, with dominance at 160-218 and 743-854. Most donors were white British, females outnumbered males, and clonal diversity was possibly underestimated.

This CDR3 has 16 residues. V was trimmed by 2 bases and J by 0 bases, leaving 13 bases between them. TCRdb keeps only in-frame clones here, not all; method: immunoSEQ multiplex PCR. Of some 120,000 clones in the sample, around nine tenths were seen once. Comments on this clone: Its matching antigen is unknown.

V and J are TRBV23-1 and TRBJ1-1, with D perhaps matching TRBD1 (5 bases). TRBV23-1 is assigned to the ORF class and has an uncertain function. The material was peripheral blood, obtained on day 0 of AZD1222 vaccination. The sequence was collected from an adult in good health. This chain's CDR3 is CASSQPSGTVNTEAFF. The CDR3 DNA sequence: TGCGCCAGCAGTCAACCCTCCGGGACGGTGAACACTGAAGCTTTCTTT.